The rows below give T cell receptor beta chains drawn from one sample of a study of CD8+ T cells in alopecia areata. The repertoire was sequenced with immunoSEQ multiplex PCR; TCRdb's copy has only in-frame clones and lacks some. Seen here are 9,500 to 15,000 clones, 60% observed once, and the top ten hold about 22%. The source material was skin. The source is a human donor with alopecia areata. The CDR3 runs from the conserved cysteine through the conserved F or W. A D gene is named only where the DNA matches it firmly. Clone size is given for some rows only: seen once, a few or many times, or a class if the clone is expanded.

cdr3_aa: CSVYSGSSYEQYF
cdr3_nt: TGCAGCGTTTATAGCGGATCCTCCTACGAGCAGTACTTC
j_call: TRBJ2-7
clone_size: .
d_call: .
v_call: TRBV29-1

cdr3_aa: CASSLPDRGFWNYEQYF
cdr3_nt: TGCGCCAGCAGCTTACCTGACAGGGGTTTTTGGAACTACGAGCAGTACTTC
j_call: TRBJ2-7
clone_size: few
d_call: TRBD1
v_call: TRBV5-1

cdr3_aa: CASSPHPYEQYF
cdr3_nt: TGTGCCAGCAGTCCCCACCCCTACGAGCAGTACTTC
j_call: TRBJ2-7
clone_size: .
d_call: .
v_call: TRBV6-6

cdr3_aa: CASSIARLNTGELFF
cdr3_nt: TGTGCCAGTAGTATAGCACGGCTGAACACCGGGGAGCTGTTTTTT
j_call: TRBJ2-2
clone_size: .
d_call: .
v_call: TRBV19

cdr3_aa: CASSLRPGLALETQYF
cdr3_nt: TGCGCCAGCAGCTTAAGACCGGGACTAGCCCTAGAGACCCAGTACTTC
j_call: TRBJ2-5
clone_size: .
d_call: TRBD2
v_call: TRBV5-1

cdr3_aa: CASGAQGTDTQYF
cdr3_nt: TGTGCCAGTGGGGCCCAAGGGACAGATACGCAGTATTTT
j_call: TRBJ2-3
clone_size: .
d_call: .
v_call: TRBV19

cdr3_aa: CASSLGTANYGYTF
cdr3_nt: TGTGCCAGCAGCTTAGGGACGGCTAACTATGGCTACACCTTC
j_call: TRBJ1-2
clone_size: .
d_call: .
v_call: TRBV7-8

cdr3_aa: CASSTGLAGYF
cdr3_nt: TGTGCCAGCAGCACGGGACTAGCGGGATACTTC
j_call: TRBJ2-7
clone_size: .
d_call: TRBD2
v_call: TRBV11-2

cdr3_aa: CASSRIGNTEAFF
cdr3_nt: TGTGCCAGCAGCCGGATTGGGAACACTGAAGCTTTCTTT
j_call: TRBJ1-1
clone_size: few
d_call: .
v_call: TRBV14

cdr3_aa: CASSVAGYKRAAQYF
cdr3_nt: TGTGCCAGTAGTGTGGCAGGCTACAAGAGAGCGGCCCAGTACTTC
j_call: TRBJ2-5
clone_size: .
d_call: .
v_call: TRBV19

cdr3_aa: CASSVGTGTYEQYF
cdr3_nt: TGCGCCAGCAGTGTTGGGACAGGGACCTACGAGCAGTACTTC
j_call: TRBJ2-7
clone_size: .
d_call: TRBD1
v_call: TRBV10-2

cdr3_aa: CASQTAGKGEQYF
cdr3_nt: TGTGCCAGCCAAACGGCAGGTAAGGGAGAGCAGTACTTC
j_call: TRBJ2-7
clone_size: few
d_call: .
v_call: TRBV6-1

cdr3_aa: CASSPSGTTYEQYF
cdr3_nt: TGTGCCAGCAGTCCTAGCGGGACTACCTACGAGCAGTACTTC
j_call: TRBJ2-7
clone_size: medium-sized
d_call: TRBD2
v_call: TRBV28

cdr3_aa: CSVAYTTYEQYF
cdr3_nt: TGCAGCGTTGCGTACACCACCTACGAGCAGTACTTC
j_call: TRBJ2-7
clone_size: .
d_call: .
v_call: TRBV29-1

cdr3_aa: CASSAPKGYGYTF
cdr3_nt: TGTGCCAGCAGTGCCCCGAAGGGATATGGCTACACCTTC
j_call: TRBJ1-2
clone_size: .
d_call: .
v_call: TRBV28

cdr3_aa: CASSLAVSYNEQFF
cdr3_nt: TGTGCCAGCAGCTTAGCGGTCTCCTACAATGAGCAGTTCTTC
j_call: TRBJ2-1
clone_size: .
d_call: .
v_call: TRBV11-2

cdr3_aa: CSVAGQGGNEQYF
cdr3_nt: TGCAGCGTGGCGGGACAGGGTGGGAACGAGCAGTACTTC
j_call: TRBJ2-7
clone_size: .
d_call: TRBD1
v_call: TRBV29-1

cdr3_aa: CASSLSGPGAYGYTF
cdr3_nt: TGCGCCAGCAGCTTGAGTGGTCCGGGGGCGTATGGCTACACCTTC
j_call: TRBJ1-2
clone_size: .
d_call: .
v_call: TRBV5-1

cdr3_aa: CASSLARDGRSEQYF
cdr3_nt: TGTGCCAGCAGCTTAGCGAGGGACGGGAGGAGCGAGCAGTACTTC
j_call: TRBJ2-7
clone_size: .
d_call: TRBD2
v_call: TRBV7-8

cdr3_aa: CASSPQGSQETQYF
cdr3_nt: TGTGCCAGCTCACCACAGGGCTCCCAAGAGACCCAGTACTTC
j_call: TRBJ2-5
clone_size: .
d_call: .
v_call: TRBV18

cdr3_aa: CASSQDGRGTEAFF
cdr3_nt: TGTGCCAGCAGCCAAGATGGACGGGGGACTGAAGCTTTCTTT
j_call: TRBJ1-1
clone_size: .
d_call: .
v_call: TRBV4-2

cdr3_aa: CASSFRDNEHFF
cdr3_nt: TGTGCCAGCAGTTTCAGGGACAATGAGCATTTCTTC
j_call: TRBJ2-1
clone_size: .
d_call: .
v_call: TRBV2

cdr3_aa: CASSEPPTAKTQFF
cdr3_nt: TGTGCCAGCAGTGAACCCCCTACGGCCAAAACGCAGTTCTTC
j_call: TRBJ2-1
clone_size: .
d_call: .
v_call: TRBV25-1

cdr3_aa: CATAVVREGHNEQFF
cdr3_nt: TGTGCCACAGCAGTCGTCCGGGAGGGGCACAATGAGCAGTTCTTC
j_call: TRBJ2-1
clone_size: .
d_call: TRBD2
v_call: TRBV6-5

cdr3_aa: CASSLGQGANTGELFF
cdr3_nt: TGTGCCAGCTCACTCGGACAGGGTGCGAACACCGGGGAGCTGTTTTTT
j_call: TRBJ2-2
clone_size: .
d_call: TRBD1
v_call: TRBV18

cdr3_aa: CASSRATGANTGELFF
cdr3_nt: TGTGCCAGCAGCCGCGCCACAGGGGCGAACACCGGGGAGCTGTTTTTT
j_call: TRBJ2-2
clone_size: .
d_call: TRBD1
v_call: TRBV5-4

cdr3_aa: CASSSGLAGGSYEQYF
cdr3_nt: TGTGCCAGCAGCTCGGGACTAGCGGGAGGGTCCTACGAGCAGTACTTC
j_call: TRBJ2-7
clone_size: .
d_call: TRBD2
v_call: TRBV5-4

cdr3_aa: CASRSGTGETDTQYF
cdr3_nt: TGTGCCAGCAGGTCCGGGACAGGGGAGACAGATACGCAGTATTTT
j_call: TRBJ2-3
clone_size: medium-sized
d_call: TRBD1
v_call: TRBV28

cdr3_aa: CASSSAGTGGRRTDTQYF
cdr3_nt: TGTGCCAGCAGTTCAGCCGGGACAGGGGGCAGGCGGACAGATACGCAGTATTTT
j_call: TRBJ2-3
clone_size: .
d_call: TRBD1
v_call: TRBV27

cdr3_aa: CASSWQGYADTQYF
cdr3_nt: TGCGCCAGCAGCTGGCAGGGGTACGCAGATACGCAGTATTTT
j_call: TRBJ2-3
clone_size: medium-sized
d_call: .
v_call: TRBV5-1

cdr3_aa: CASSYSSGSNEQFF
cdr3_nt: TGTGCCAGCAGTTACTCTAGCGGGAGCAATGAGCAGTTCTTC
j_call: TRBJ2-1
clone_size: .
d_call: TRBD2
v_call: TRBV6-5

cdr3_aa: CASSYGTTYEQYF
cdr3_nt: TGTGCCAGCAGTTACGGGACAACCTACGAGCAGTACTTC
j_call: TRBJ2-7
clone_size: .
d_call: .
v_call: TRBV6-5

cdr3_aa: CAISEPSGTEETQYF
cdr3_nt: TGTGCCATCAGTGAGCCTTCGGGGACTGAAGAGACCCAGTACTTC
j_call: TRBJ2-5
clone_size: few
d_call: .
v_call: TRBV10-3

cdr3_aa: CASSPLRDIGSGANVLTF
cdr3_nt: TGTGCCAGCAGTCCGCTACGGGACATAGGCTCTGGGGCCAACGTCCTGACTTTC
j_call: TRBJ2-6
clone_size: .
d_call: .
v_call: TRBV27

cdr3_aa: CASSQTMGPGELFF
cdr3_nt: TGCGCCAGCAGCCAAACTATGGGGCCCGGGGAGCTGTTTTTT
j_call: TRBJ2-2
clone_size: few
d_call: .
v_call: TRBV5-1

cdr3_aa: CASSDGPGGAGGSYNEQFF
cdr3_nt: TGCGCCAGCAGCGACGGCCCGGGAGGGGCGGGAGGATCCTACAATGAGCAGTTCTTC
j_call: TRBJ2-1
clone_size: few
d_call: TRBD2
v_call: TRBV5-1

cdr3_aa: CASSQDRGRFHEQYF
cdr3_nt: TGTGCCAGCAGCCAAGACCGGGGGCGCTTCCACGAGCAGTACTTC
j_call: TRBJ2-7
clone_size: .
d_call: .
v_call: TRBV14

cdr3_aa: CASTQGGISGALQFF
cdr3_nt: TGTGCCAGCACCCAGGGAGGGATTAGCGGAGCCCTACAGTTCTTC
j_call: TRBJ2-1
clone_size: .
d_call: TRBD2
v_call: TRBV6-5

cdr3_aa: CASSPRDRNINGYTF
cdr3_nt: TGTGCCAGCTCACCACGGGACAGGAACATCAATGGCTACACCTTC
j_call: TRBJ1-2
clone_size: once
d_call: TRBD1
v_call: TRBV18

cdr3_aa: CASSEAGQVVEQYF
cdr3_nt: TGTGCCAGCAGTGAAGCGGGACAGGTGGTCGAGCAGTACTTC
j_call: TRBJ2-7
clone_size: .
d_call: TRBD1
v_call: TRBV6-1

cdr3_aa: CASSLDRQETQYF
cdr3_nt: TGTGCCAGCAGCTTAGACAGGCAAGAGACCCAGTACTTC
j_call: TRBJ2-5
clone_size: few
d_call: .
v_call: TRBV7-8

cdr3_aa: CASSIWTGETQYF
cdr3_nt: TGTGCCAGTAGTATTTGGACGGGTGAGACCCAGTACTTC
j_call: TRBJ2-5
clone_size: .
d_call: .
v_call: TRBV19

cdr3_aa: CASSQDLGSSGANVLTF
cdr3_nt: TGTGCCAGCAGCCAAGATCTAGGGAGCTCTGGGGCCAACGTCCTGACTTTC
j_call: TRBJ2-6
clone_size: .
d_call: .
v_call: TRBV4-2

cdr3_aa: CSVVEWGTDTQYF
cdr3_nt: TGCAGCGTTGTGGAGTGGGGCACAGATACGCAGTATTTT
j_call: TRBJ2-3
clone_size: .
d_call: .
v_call: TRBV29-1

cdr3_aa: CSVVDRSETQYF
cdr3_nt: TGCAGCGTTGTGGACAGGTCGGAGACCCAGTACTTC
j_call: TRBJ2-5
clone_size: .
d_call: TRBD1
v_call: TRBV29-1